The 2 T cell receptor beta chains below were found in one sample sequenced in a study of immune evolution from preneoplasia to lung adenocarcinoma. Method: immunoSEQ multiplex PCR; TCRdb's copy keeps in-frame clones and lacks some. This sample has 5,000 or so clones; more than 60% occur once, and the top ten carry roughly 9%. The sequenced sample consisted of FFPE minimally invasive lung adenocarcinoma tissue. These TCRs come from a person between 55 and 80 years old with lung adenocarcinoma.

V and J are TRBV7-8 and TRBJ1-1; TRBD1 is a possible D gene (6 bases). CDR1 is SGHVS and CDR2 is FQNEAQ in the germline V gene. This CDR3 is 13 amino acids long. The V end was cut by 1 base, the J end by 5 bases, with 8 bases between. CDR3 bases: TGTGCCAGCAGCTTAGACAGGGAGACTGAAGCTTTCTTT. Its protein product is CASSLDRETEAFF. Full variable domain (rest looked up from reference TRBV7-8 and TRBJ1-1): GAGVSQSPRYKVAKRGQDVALRCDPISGHVSLFWYQQALGQGPEFLTYFQNEAQLDKSGLPSDRFFAERPEGSVSTLKIQRTQQEDSAVYLCASSLDRETEAFFGQGTRLTVV.

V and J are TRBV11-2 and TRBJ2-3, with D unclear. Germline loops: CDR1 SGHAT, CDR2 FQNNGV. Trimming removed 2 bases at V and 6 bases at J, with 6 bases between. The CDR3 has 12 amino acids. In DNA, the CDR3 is TGTGCCAGCAGCTTAAATATGGATACGCAGTATTTT. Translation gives CASSLNMDTQYF.